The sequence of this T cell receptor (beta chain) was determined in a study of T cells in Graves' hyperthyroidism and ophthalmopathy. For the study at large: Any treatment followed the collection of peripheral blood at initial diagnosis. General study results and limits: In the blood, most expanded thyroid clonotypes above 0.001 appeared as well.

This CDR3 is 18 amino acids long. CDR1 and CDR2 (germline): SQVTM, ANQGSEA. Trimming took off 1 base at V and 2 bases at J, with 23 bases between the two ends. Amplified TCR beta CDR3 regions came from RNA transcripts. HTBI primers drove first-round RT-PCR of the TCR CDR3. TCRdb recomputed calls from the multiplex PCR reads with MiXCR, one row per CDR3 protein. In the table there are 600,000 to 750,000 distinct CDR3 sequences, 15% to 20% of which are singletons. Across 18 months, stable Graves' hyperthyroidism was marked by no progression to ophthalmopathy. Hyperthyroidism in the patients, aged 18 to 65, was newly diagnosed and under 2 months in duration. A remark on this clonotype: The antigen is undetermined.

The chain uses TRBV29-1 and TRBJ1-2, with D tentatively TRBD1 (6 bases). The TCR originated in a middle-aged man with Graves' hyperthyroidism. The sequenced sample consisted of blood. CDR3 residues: CSVEVLIRDTLTNYGYTF. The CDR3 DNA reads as TGCAGCGTTGAAGTCCTGATCCGGGACACACTAACGAACTATGGCTACACCTTC.